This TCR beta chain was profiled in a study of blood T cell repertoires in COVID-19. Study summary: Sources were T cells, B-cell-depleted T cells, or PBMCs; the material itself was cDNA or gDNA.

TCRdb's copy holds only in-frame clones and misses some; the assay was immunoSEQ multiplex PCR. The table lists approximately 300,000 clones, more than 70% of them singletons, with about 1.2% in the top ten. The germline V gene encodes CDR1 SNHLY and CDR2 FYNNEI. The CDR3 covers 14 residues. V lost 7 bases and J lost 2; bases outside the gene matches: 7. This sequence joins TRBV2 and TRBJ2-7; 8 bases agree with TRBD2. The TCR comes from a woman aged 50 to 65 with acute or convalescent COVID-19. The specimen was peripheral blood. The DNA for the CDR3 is TGTGCCAGCAAGGGTAGCGGGAACACCTACGAGCAGTACTTC. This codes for CASKGSGNTYEQYF. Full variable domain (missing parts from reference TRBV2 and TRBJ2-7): EPEVTQTPSHQVTQMGQEVILRCVPISNHLYFYWYRQILGQKVEFLVSFYNNEISEKSEIFDDQFSVERPDGSNFTLKIRSTKLEDSAMYFCASKGSGNTYEQYFGPGTRLTVT.